The 25 T cell receptor beta chains in this list originate from one sample, sequenced in a study of shared clonotypes between healthy human individuals. TCRdb keeps only in-frame clones here, not all; method: immunoSEQ multiplex PCR. The sample yields more than 2 million clones, roughly 94% seen once. In the naive CD8 group, cells lacked CD45RO and were positively selected for CCR7, so terminally differentiated effector memory CD45RA+ cells were left out. The sequencing input was naive CD8+ T cells sorted from blood. Receptor source: a man aged 18 to 29 in good health.

This clone has only one observation. This same CDR3 is encoded by further DNA sequences in the sample. The V call is TRBV7-9, the J call TRBJ1-4; unclear D gene. Trimming took 5 bases from V and 0 from J, leaving 4 bases between them. Per the germline V gene, CDR1 is SEHNR and CDR2 is FQNEAQ (reference sequence). CDR3 length: 13 residues. CDR3 sequence reads: CASSPATNEKLFF. In DNA form, the CDR3 reads TGTGCCAGCAGCCCTGCAACTAATGAAAAACTGTTTTTT.

This clone was seen only a few times. The same CDR3 also results from other DNA sequences found in this sample. V is TRBV30 and J is TRBJ2-7, with TRBD1 identical over 10 bases. Trimming at V came to 1 base and at J to 3 bases, leaving 3 bases not matched to a gene. CDR3 size: 14 residues. Germline V gene data show CDR1 as GTSNPN and CDR2 as SVGIG (reference sequence). CDR3 sequence reads: CAWSAGTGDYEQYF. In nucleotides, the CDR3 is TGTGCCTGGAGTGCCGGGACAGGGGACTACGAGCAGTACTTC.

This clone was seen once. The gene calls are TRBV27 and TRBJ1-1; a possible D gene is TRBD1 (5 bases). Per germline, CDR1 MNHEY and CDR2 SMNVEV (reference sequence). Trimming took 0 bases from V and 5 from J, leaving 19 bases between them. The length of the CDR3 is 17 residues. CDR3 nucleotide sequence: TGTGCCAGCAGTTTATCGATCCCTGACGGTCGGGGGACTGAAGCTTTCTTT. Translated: CASSLSIPDGRGTEAFF.

The V gene is TRBV5-4, the J gene TRBJ2-1, with 10 bases identical to TRBD1. Trimming took 2 bases from V and 3 from J; bases not matched to a gene: 2. The CDR3 runs to 15 residues. The germline V gene encodes CDR1 SGHNT and CDR2 YYREEE (reference sequence). Here the CDR3 reads CASSLGQGDYNEQFF. In nucleotides, the CDR3 is TGTGCCAGCAGCTTAGGACAGGGGGACTACAATGAGCAGTTCTTC.

The chain links TRBV7-2 to TRBJ1-2; perhaps TRBD1 as D (5 bases). V gave up 4 bases and J gave up 5 bases, with 20 bases separating them. The germline V gene encodes CDR1 SGHTA and CDR2 FQGNSA. This CDR3 has 16 amino acids. CDR3 sequence: CASSSQGLVGFYGYTF. The CDR3 nucleotides are TGTGCCAGCAGCTCCCAGGGCCTCGTAGGGTTTTATGGCTACACCTTC.

This chain links TRBV5-1 with TRBJ2-3; 11 bases are a match to TRBD2. The V gene end was trimmed by 4 bases and the J gene end by 0 bases; junction bases not matched to a gene: 10. The germline CDR1 and CDR2 sequences are SGHRS and YFSETQ. The CDR3 has 18 amino acids. CDR3 region: CASSLVPGTSGSTDTQYF. CDR3 nucleotides: TGCGCCAGCAGCCTGGTCCCCGGGACTAGCGGAAGCACAGATACGCAGTATTTT.

The J gene is TRBJ1-3, the V gene TRBV7-8, with TRBD1 as a possible D gene (6 bases). Germline CDR1 and CDR2: SGHVS and FQNEAQ. Trimming removed 3 bases at V and 2 bases at J, with 14 bases between. The CDR3 spans 16 residues. The CDR3 here is CASSFVQGEAGNTIYF. CDR3 sequence (DNA): TGTGCCAGCAGCTTTGTACAGGGAGAGGCTGGAAACACCATATATTTT.

On this clone itself: This same CDR3 is encoded by further DNA sequences in the sample. V usage is TRBV29-1 and J usage is TRBJ2-1; 7 bases align to TRBD2. The germline V gene has CDR1 SQVTM and CDR2 ANQGSEA. V dropped 3 bases and J dropped 3; count of bases not matched to a gene: 2. This CDR3 has 13 amino acids. The CDR3 region is CSVEGGDYNEQFF. The DNA of the CDR3 is TGCAGCGTTGAGGGGGGGGACTACAATGAGCAGTTCTTC.

The chain employs TRBV29-1 and TRBJ2-7, with 14 bases matching TRBD2. J lost 4 bases, V lost 3 bases, and 5 bases had no gene match. Per germline, CDR1 SQVTM and CDR2 ANQGSEA. This CDR3 has 15 amino acids. For the CDR3, the DNA is TGCAGCGTTGAGGGACTAGCGGGAGCGGGGTACGAGCAGTACTTC. This encodes CSVEGLAGAGYEQYF.

This chain links TRBV14 with TRBJ2-1, with TRBD2 matching 7 bases. Trimming at V came to 2 bases and at J to 5 bases, leaving 6 bases not matched to a gene. The CDR3 sequence is 15 residues long. Germline V gives CDR1 SGHDN, CDR2 FVKESK. In nucleotides, the CDR3 is TGTGCCAGCAGCCAACGAGCGGGATTAAACAATGAGCAGTTCTTC. As protein: CASSQRAGLNNEQFF.

The rearrangement uses TRBV7-9 and TRBJ2-3, with TRBD2 identical over 9 bases. J lost 2 bases, V lost 5 bases, and 8 bases had no gene match. CDR1 is SEHNR and CDR2 is FQNEAQ in the germline V gene (reference sequence). This CDR3 has 16 residues. The CDR3 sequence: CASSAELAGVTDTQYF. CDR3 sequence (DNA): TGTGCCAGCAGCGCCGAACTAGCGGGCGTCACAGATACGCAGTATTTT.

The chain uses TRBV29-1 and TRBJ2-1, with TRBD1 as a possible D gene (6 bases). This CDR3 region has 14 residues. Trimming stripped 6 bases from V and 2 bases from J, with 14 bases between. CDR1 and CDR2 from the germline V gene are SQVTM and ANQGSEA. The CDR3 DNA sequence: TGCAGCGTGGCCGAACAGGGCGCCTACAATGAGCAGTTCTTC. This sequence encodes CSVAEQGAYNEQFF.

The V gene is TRBV5-1, the J gene TRBJ2-5, with 8 bases lining up with TRBD2. The CDR3 runs 15 residues. Germline V gene data show CDR1 as SGHRS and CDR2 as YFSETQ. J was trimmed by 4 bases and V by 0 bases; bases with no gene match: 5. DNA for the CDR3: TGCGCCAGCAGCTTGGCGGGAGGGCGTGGAGAGACCCAGTACTTC. Its protein is CASSLAGGRGETQYF.

The V gene is TRBV9, the J gene TRBJ2-1; 7 nucleotides agree with TRBD2. The CDR3 runs to 12 residues. Germline V gene data show CDR1 as SGDLS and CDR2 as YYNGEE. The J segment lost 10 bases and the V segment lost 1 base, leaving 2 bases of the junction unmatched. CDR3 nucleotide sequence: TGTGCCAGCAGCGTACGAGCGGGGGAGCAGTTCTTC. It yields the protein CASSVRAGEQFF.

The chain carries TRBV19 and TRBJ2-3, with 8 bases lining up with TRBD2. V was clipped by 5 bases and J by 4 bases; unmatched bases: 8. Germline V gene lookup returns CDR1 LNHDA and CDR2 SQIVND (reference sequence). The CDR3 is 15 amino acids. The DNA for the CDR3 is TGTGCCAGTAGTGCCGGGACTAGATTGCCAGATACGCAGTATTTT. This codes for CASSAGTRLPDTQYF.

This chain uses TRBV5-1 with TRBJ2-7; 10 positions match TRBD1. The CDR3 sequence is 13 residues long. Germline V gene sequence: CDR1 SGHRS, CDR2 YFSETQ. CDR3: CASSLAWQGQGRV. The CDR3 nucleotides read TGCGCCAGCAGCTTGGCCTGGCAGGGACAGGGGAGGGTC.

This clone was counted only a few times. The chain combines TRBV10-3 with TRBJ2-2; 11 nucleotides agree with TRBD2. The V and J ends lost 11 bases and 6 bases, in that order; junction bases with no gene match: 8. CDR1 and CDR2 from the germline V gene are ENHRY and SYGVKD. The CDR3 is 14 amino acids. The CDR3 DNA reads TGTGCCGCGACGACTAGCGGGGCCCCCGGGGAGCTGTTTTTT. Translated: CAATTSGAPGELFF.

The genes are TRBV6-4 and TRBJ1-1, with no clear D. Between the trimmed V and J ends, which lost 2 bases and 4 bases, there was a span of 8 bases. Germline CDR1 and CDR2: MRHNA and SNTAGT. This CDR3 has 13 residues. CDR3 coding DNA: TGTGCCAGCAGTGACACCCGGGGCACTGAAGCTTTCTTT. It is translated as CASSDTRGTEAFF.

As to this clone: In the same sample, other DNA sequences code for this CDR3. This chain links TRBV5-1 with TRBJ2-2; 8 nucleotides match TRBD1. The CDR3 loop spans 13 amino acids. The V gene end was trimmed by 3 bases and the J gene end by 8 bases; junction bases not matched to a gene: 3. Germline lookup yields CDR1 SGHRS and CDR2 YFSETQ. The CDR3 is CASSWTGTGELFF. The CDR3 DNA reads as TGCGCCAGCAGCTGGACAGGGACGGGGGAGCTGTTTTTT.

The chain is built from TRBV30 and TRBJ2-7; 8 nucleotides match TRBD2. The CDR3 runs to 14 residues. Germline V gene sequence: CDR1 GTSNPN, CDR2 SVGIG (reference sequence). The CDR3 reads CTLDPGREFHEQYF. Here the CDR3 DNA reads TGTACTTTGGACCCCGGGAGGGAATTTCACGAGCAGTACTTC.

This chain joins TRBV19 and TRBJ1-1, with D unresolved. Per germline, CDR1 LNHDA and CDR2 SQIVND (reference sequence). The CDR3 runs 15 residues. V dropped 5 bases and J dropped 0 bases, with 13 bases sitting between them. This CDR3 is CASSLTDILNTEAFF. CDR3 sequence (DNA): TGTGCCAGTAGTCTCACAGATATCCTGAACACTGAAGCTTTCTTT.

The chain couples TRBV6-5 to TRBJ2-2; D not resolved. The length of the CDR3 is 16 residues. V lost 0 bases, J lost 0 bases, and 8 bases lay in between. Germline loops: CDR1 MNHEY, CDR2 SVGAGI. DNA of the CDR3: TGTGCCAGCAGTTACTCCCCTGGAACGAACACCGGGGAGCTGTTTTTT. Its translation: CASSYSPGTNTGELFF.

V usage is TRBV29-1 and J usage is TRBJ2-5, with 7 bases matching TRBD1. The CDR3 totals 15 residues. The V gene end was trimmed by 3 bases and the J gene end by 3 bases; junction bases not matched to a gene: 10. The germline CDR1 and CDR2 sequences are SQVTM and ANQGSEA. The CDR3 sequence is CSVDKGGGPEETQYF. CDR3 nucleotides: TGCAGCGTTGATAAAGGGGGCGGCCCAGAAGAGACCCAGTACTTC.

The CDR3 coding sequence is TGTGCCAGCTCACCGGGACTAGCGGGAGACTGGGAGACCCAGTACTTC. It encodes CASSPGLAGDWETQYF. V and J are TRBV18 and TRBJ2-5; 14 bases are shared with TRBD2. V lost 3 bases to trimming and J lost 5 bases; unmatched junction nucleotides: 5. The germline V gene encodes CDR1 KGHSH and CDR2 LQKENI. The CDR3 sequence is 16 residues long. The entire variable domain, with the rest obtained from reference TRBV18 and TRBJ2-5, is as follows: NAGVMQNPRHLVRRRGQEARLRCSPMKGHSHVYWYRQLPEEGLKFMVYLQKENIIDESGMPKERFSAEFPKEGPSILRIQQVVRGDSAAYFCASSPGLAGDWETQYFGPGTRLLVL.

The chain recombines TRBV2 with TRBJ2-7, with 8 bases that match TRBD1. V lost 4 bases, J lost 1 base, and 9 bases stayed unmatched. Germline lookup yields CDR1 SNHLY and CDR2 FYNNEI. The length of the CDR3 is 16 residues. CDR3 coding DNA: TGTGCCAGCAGTGGCCCGGACAGGGACCCTTCCTACGAGCAGTACTTC. This encodes CASSGPDRDPSYEQYF.